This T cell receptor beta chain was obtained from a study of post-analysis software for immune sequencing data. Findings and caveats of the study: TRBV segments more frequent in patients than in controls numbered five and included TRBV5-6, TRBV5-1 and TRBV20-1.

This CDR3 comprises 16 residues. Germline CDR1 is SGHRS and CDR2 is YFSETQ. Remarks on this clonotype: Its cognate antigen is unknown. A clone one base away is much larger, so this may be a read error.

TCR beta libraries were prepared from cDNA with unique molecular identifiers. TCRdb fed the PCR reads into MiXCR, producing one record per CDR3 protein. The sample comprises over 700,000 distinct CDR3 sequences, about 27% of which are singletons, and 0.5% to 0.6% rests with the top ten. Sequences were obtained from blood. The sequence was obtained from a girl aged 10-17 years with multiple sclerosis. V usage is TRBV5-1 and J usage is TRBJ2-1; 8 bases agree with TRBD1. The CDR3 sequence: CASSLSFGTGGNEHFF. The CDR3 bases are TGCGCCAGCAGCTTGTCTTTTGGGACAGGTGGCAATGAGCACTTCTTC.